This passage covers 30 T cell receptor beta chains from one sample sequenced in a study of CD8 T cells in Susac syndrome. The RNA input was 0.5 to 1 ug, and it was reverse transcribed with random hexamers. In TCRdb, the immunoSEQ multiplex PCR reads were re-called with MiXCR into one record per CDR3 protein. The table shows 250,000 to 300,000 distinct CDR3 sequences, with around 84% occurring only once. Input material: CD8+ T cells from PBMCs. The receptors here all came from a human donor with multiple sclerosis.

This sequence joins TRBV9 and TRBJ1-1; D is uncertain. The V gene lost 0 bases and the J gene lost 6 bases, with 12 bases spanning the gap. CDR1 SGDLS and CDR2 YYNGEE come from the germline V gene. The CDR3 is 14 amino acids. CDR3 sequence (DNA): TGTGCCAGCAGCGTAGCTGTTGAAACAGCTGAAGCTTTCTTT. Amino acid sequence: CASSVAVETAEAFF.

This clonotype was counted a few times. The chain employs TRBV28 and TRBJ2-2; D is possibly TRBD2 (6 bases). Germline lookup yields CDR1 MDHEN and CDR2 SYDVKM. Trimming cost V 5 bases and J 0 bases, with 13 bases left between them. CDR3 length: 16 residues. The CDR3 DNA follows: TGTGCCAGCAGTCTCCCCGGGACTGCGAACACCGGGGAGCTGTTTTTT. It specifies CASSLPGTANTGELFF. The full variable domain, with the rest looked up from reference TRBV28 and TRBJ2-2, is DVKVTQSSRYLVKRTGEKVFLECVQDMDHENMFWYRQDPGLGLRLIYFSYDVKMKEKGDIPEGYSVSREKKERFSLILESASTNQTSMYLCASSLPGTANTGELFFGEGSRLTVL.

V is TRBV20-1 and J is TRBJ1-2, with 7 bases identical to TRBD1. CDR1 DFQATT and CDR2 SNEGSKA come from the germline V gene (reference sequence). The trim removed 0 bases at V and 4 bases at J, leaving 2 bases unmatched. The CDR3 is 13 amino acids. In DNA, the CDR3 is TGCAGTGCTAGAGAGGACAGGACCTATGGCTACACCTTC. Amino acid sequence: CSAREDRTYGYTF.

The chain's CDR3 is CASRLTSGAYEQYF. The CDR3 nucleotides read TGTGCCAGCAGGTTGACATCGGGTGCCTACGAGCAGTACTTC. The chain combines TRBV6-5 with TRBJ2-7, with D uncertain. CDR1 and CDR2 (germline): MNHEY, SVGAGI. The CDR3 is 14 amino acids. Trimming cost V 6 bases and J 2 bases, with 14 bases left between them.

In its sample, this clonotype was seen once. The chain is built from TRBV5-5 and TRBJ1-4; no clear D. This CDR3 region has 16 residues. V was pared by 0 bases and J by 4 bases, with 13 bases between. CDR1 and CDR2 from the germline V gene are SGHKS and YYEKEE (reference sequence). CDR3 residues: CASSLEDSGFNEKLFF. The CDR3 DNA sequence: TGTGCCAGCAGCTTGGAAGATTCGGGTTTTAATGAAAAACTGTTTTTT.

V and J are TRBV20-1 and TRBJ2-7; D might be TRBD2 (6 bases). The V gene's germline CDR1 is DFQATT and CDR2 SNEGSKA (reference sequence). V lost 7 bases, J lost 0 bases, and 13 bases lay in between. This CDR3 has 13 residues. In nucleotides, the CDR3 is TGCAGTGGCGGGACTGTTAGCTCCTACGAGCAGTACTTC. It codes for CSGGTVSSYEQYF.

V and J are TRBV20-1 and TRBJ2-5; TRBD2 is a possible D gene (6 bases). The V gene's germline CDR1 is DFQATT and CDR2 SNEGSKA (reference sequence). Trimming cost V 4 bases and J 1 base, with 25 bases left between them. The CDR3 is made up of 18 amino acids. The CDR3 region has the DNA TGCAGTGCTATTTCGGGGGTGGTCAGCCCTCGTGCCCAAGAGACCCAGTACTTC. Its translation: CSAISGVVSPRAQETQYF.

The CDR3 bases are TGTGCCACCAGTGATGCCCACAATGAGCAGTTCTTC. Translated, it gives CATSDAHNEQFF. The chain couples TRBV24-1 to TRBJ2-1; D gene ambiguous. Trimming shortened V by 3 bases and J by 5 bases, and 4 bases separated the two germline ends. CDR3 length: 12 residues. CDR1 is KGHDR and CDR2 is SFDVKD in the germline V gene.

This sequence joins TRBV27 and TRBJ2-7; D possibly corresponds to TRBD1 (5 bases). CDR1 is MNHEY, CDR2 SMNVEV, per germline (reference sequence). CDR3 size: 15 residues. V was clipped by 2 bases and J by 0 bases, with 11 bases between them. This chain's CDR3 is CASSLQGPSSYEQYF. Here the CDR3 DNA reads TGTGCCAGCAGTTTACAGGGCCCGAGCTCCTACGAGCAGTACTTC.

The chain couples TRBV6-5 to TRBJ2-7; possibly TRBD1 for D (6 bases). Per germline, CDR1 MNHEY and CDR2 SVGAGI. The CDR3 contains 15 residues. Between the trimmed V and J ends, which lost 6 bases and 0 bases, there was a span of 15 bases. This chain's CDR3 is CASSPSQGSSYEQYF. The DNA for the CDR3 is TGTGCCAGCAGCCCCTCCCAGGGGAGCTCCTACGAGCAGTACTTC.

The chain is built from TRBV28 and TRBJ1-5; TRBD1 agrees at 9 bases. This CDR3 is built from 14 residues. J lost 7 bases, V lost 5 bases, and 6 bases had no gene match. From germline, CDR1 is MDHEN and CDR2 SYDVKM. The CDR3 is CASSTGGVWQPQHF. The DNA for the CDR3 is TGTGCCAGCAGTACAGGGGGCGTTTGGCAGCCCCAGCATTTT.

This chain connects TRBV24-1 to TRBJ1-1; D perhaps matches TRBD1 (5 bases). The V gene lost 4 bases and the J gene lost 3 bases, with 14 bases spanning the gap. This CDR3 comprises 15 residues. Germline assignment: CDR1 KGHDR and CDR2 SFDVKD. CDR3 amino acids: CATSDRDRCDTEAFF. The CDR3 DNA reads as TGTGCCACCAGTGACCGGGACCGTTGTGACACTGAAGCTTTCTTT.

The J gene is TRBJ2-7, the V gene TRBV19, with TRBD2 identical over 10 bases. The J segment lost 7 bases and the V segment lost 5 bases, leaving 8 bases of the junction unmatched. CDR1 and CDR2 (germline): LNHDA, SQIVND (reference sequence). CDR3 length: 14 amino acids. CDR3 DNA: TGTGCCAGTAGTGCGTCCCATAGCGGGAGGGAGCAGTACTTC. This encodes CASSASHSGREQYF.

This chain uses TRBV27 with TRBJ2-7; D ambiguous. Germline values: CDR1 MNHEY, CDR2 SMNVEV (reference sequence). This CDR3 spans 14 amino acids. V dropped 5 bases and J dropped 3 bases, with 14 bases sitting between them. The CDR3, as DNA: TGTGCCAGCAGTCCGCCCAGGAAGGACTACGAGCAGTACTTC. This encodes CASSPPRKDYEQYF.

The rearrangement links TRBV27 to TRBJ2-2; TRBD2 agrees at 7 bases. The CDR3 has 18 amino acids. Germline CDR1 reads MNHEY; CDR2 reads SMNVEV (reference sequence). V was pared by 3 bases and J by 7 bases, with 17 bases of the junction left unmatched. The CDR3 DNA is TGTGCCAGCAGTTTTACCACCTTGCGGGGAGGGCCGTTCGGGGAGCTGTTTTTT. Protein: CASSFTTLRGGPFGELFF.

This clonotype has only a few counts. The DNA for the CDR3 is TGCGCCAGCAGCCCCGGGGGGTGGGGAGACACTGAAGCTTTCTTT. Protein product: CASSPGGWGDTEAFF. V is TRBV5-1 and J is TRBJ1-1; TRBD1 might be the D (5 bases). The CDR3 runs to 15 residues. Looked up from germline, CDR1 is SGHRS and CDR2 is YFSETQ. The V end was cut by 4 bases, the J end by 3 bases, with 16 bases between.

The rearrangement joins TRBV4-1 to TRBJ2-7, with D uncertain. The CDR3 has 12 amino acids. Germline values: CDR1 MGHRA, CDR2 YSYEKL. Trimming shortened V by 1 base and J by 5 bases, and 6 bases separated the two germline ends. The CDR3 loop reads CASSQGANEQYF. The CDR3 DNA reads as TGCGCCAGCAGCCAAGGAGCTAACGAGCAGTACTTC.

The chain joins TRBV4-2 to TRBJ2-1, with D unclear. CDR1 LGHNA and CDR2 YNFKEQ come from the germline V gene. The CDR3 loop spans 15 amino acids. Deletions cut 4 bases from V and 0 bases from J, with 10 bases between. The CDR3 here is CASSPETSSYNEQFF. In nucleotides, the CDR3 is TGTGCCAGCAGCCCAGAGACCTCCTCCTACAATGAGCAGTTCTTC.

The rearrangement uses TRBV14 and TRBJ2-7; TRBD2 aligns across 10 bases. V was pared by 0 bases and J by 2 bases, with 7 bases of the junction left unmatched. This CDR3 is built from 17 residues. In germline, CDR1 is SGHDN, CDR2 FVKESK. The CDR3 DNA follows: TGTGCCAGCAGCCAAGAGTCGGGACTAGCGAGTACCTACGAGCAGTACTTC. Translated, it gives CASSQESGLASTYEQYF.

This chain uses TRBV27 with TRBJ2-6, with D perhaps assigned TRBD1 or TRBD2 (5 bases each). Trimming cost V 5 bases and J 0 bases, with 14 bases left between them. The V gene's germline CDR1 is MNHEY and CDR2 SMNVEV (reference sequence). The CDR3 totals 17 residues. The CDR3 spells CASSLGAGYSGANVLTF. DNA of the CDR3: TGTGCCAGCAGTCTCGGGGCCGGTTACTCTGGGGCCAACGTCCTGACTTTC.

The rearrangement links TRBV27 to TRBJ2-5, with TRBD2 matching 12 bases. The V gene end was trimmed by 0 bases and the J gene end by 4 bases; junction bases not matched to a gene: 3. CDR3 length: 16 residues. The germline V gene encodes CDR1 MNHEY and CDR2 SMNVEV (reference sequence). Here the CDR3 DNA reads TGTGCCAGCAGTTTATCGCGGGGACTAGCGGGAGAGACCCAGTACTTC. Its protein product is CASSLSRGLAGETQYF.

This chain links TRBV5-1 with TRBJ2-7, with D possibly being TRBD1 (6 bases). The CDR3 contains 17 residues. Between the trimmed V and J ends, which lost 7 bases and 2 bases, there was a span of 25 bases. Per germline, CDR1 SGHRS and CDR2 YFSETQ. CDR3 nucleotides: TGCGCCAGCCACTTGTCCCCGGGACACTTGAGGGCCTACGAGCAGTACTTC. It codes for CASHLSPGHLRAYEQYF.

The chain carries TRBV11-2 and TRBJ1-3; D gene unclear. V lost 4 bases, J lost 8 bases, and 9 bases lay in between. CDR1 and CDR2 from the germline V gene are SGHAT and FQNNGV. This CDR3 has 12 residues. In DNA form, the CDR3 reads TGTGCCAGCAGCTCCGGTTGGGACACCATATATTTT. Protein: CASSSGWDTIYF.

The rearrangement links TRBV20-1 to TRBJ2-2; no firm D call. The V end was cut by 0 bases, the J end by 2 bases, with 4 bases between. The CDR3 spans 13 residues. Germline V gene lookup returns CDR1 DFQATT and CDR2 SNEGSKA (reference sequence). CDR3 residues: CSAREGNTGELFF. Here the CDR3 DNA reads TGCAGTGCTAGAGAGGGTAACACCGGGGAGCTGTTTTTT.

This chain joins TRBV9 and TRBJ1-1, with D possibly being TRBD1 (6 bases). Trimming removed 3 bases from V and 6 bases from J, with 15 bases in between. CDR1 is SGDLS and CDR2 is YYNGEE in the germline V gene. The CDR3 contains 14 residues. This CDR3 reads CASSGYRQDAEAFF. The CDR3 bases are TGTGCCAGCAGCGGATACAGACAGGATGCTGAAGCTTTCTTT. The variable domain in full, with the rest retrieved from reference TRBV9 and TRBJ1-1, is DSGVTQTPKHLITATGQRVTLRCSPRSGDLSVYWYQQSLDQGLQFLIQYYNGEERAKGNILERFSAQQFPDLHSELNLSSLELGDSALYFCASSGYRQDAEAFFGQGTRLTVV.

This clonotype was detected once. The chain joins TRBV28 to TRBJ1-1; the D gene is possibly TRBD1 (5 bases). Germline V CDR1 and CDR2: MDHEN, SYDVKM. The CDR3 runs to 11 residues. Trimming took off 4 bases at V and 11 bases at J, with 11 bases between the two ends. This chain's CDR3 is CASSWGRRAFF. The DNA of the CDR3 is TGTGCCAGCAGTTGGGGACGAAGGGCTTTCTTT.

The chain combines TRBV2 with TRBJ1-2; maybe TRBD1 (6 bases). Germline lookup yields CDR1 SNHLY and CDR2 FYNNEI. Trimming removed 7 bases from V and 5 bases from J, with 17 bases in between. The CDR3 is made up of 14 amino acids. The CDR3 region is CASMKGEVIYGYTF. DNA for the CDR3: TGTGCCAGCATGAAGGGGGAAGTGATTTATGGCTACACCTTC.

The chain employs TRBV24-1 and TRBJ2-3, with 7 bases matching TRBD1. The CDR3 loop spans 13 amino acids. J was trimmed by 0 bases and V by 10 bases; bases with no gene match: 3. Germline values: CDR1 KGHDR, CDR2 SFDVKD. The CDR3 bases are TGTGCCACTCAGGGGGTGAGCACAGATACGCAGTATTTT. Protein: CATQGVSTDTQYF.

The chain carries TRBV28 and TRBJ2-3; TRBD2 might be the D (6 bases). V was pared by 5 bases and J by 5 bases, with 14 bases between. The germline V gene encodes CDR1 MDHEN and CDR2 SYDVKM. This CDR3 has 14 residues. The CDR3 protein is CASSPRGTLDTQYF. For the CDR3, the DNA is TGTGCCAGCAGTCCCCGAGGGACTTTAGATACGCAGTATTTT.

The genes are TRBV27 and TRBJ2-7; TRBD2 matches 7 bases. Trimming took 3 bases from V and 2 from J; bases not matched to a gene: 10. The CDR3 has 16 residues. The germline V gene has CDR1 MNHEY and CDR2 SMNVEV (reference sequence). CDR3 sequence reads: CASSFSSGTKTYEQYF. CDR3 nucleotide sequence: TGTGCCAGCAGTTTTTCCTCCGGGACTAAAACCTACGAGCAGTACTTC.